The 19 T cell receptor beta chains listed next were all sequenced from one sample in a study of vaccination effects on CD4 cells after COVID-19. For these receptors, no antigen is known. Sequencing was preceded by expansion of antigen-specific CD4+ T cells with viral peptide pools in the ViraFEST assay. Subsequent to 10 days of culture, CD4+ T cells were isolated. By PCR, the person was confirmed to have had SARS-CoV-2 infection between March and December 2020. Of the BNT162b2 and mRNA-1273 vaccines, participants received two doses of one or the other. Measured with immunoSEQ multiplex PCR; TCRdb has only the in-frame clones, and not every one. Altogether 14,000 or so clones are present, approximately 78% being singletons, with the ten largest covering more than 25%. Sequencing used CD4+ T cells from PBMCs cultured with HCoV-NL63 spike peptides, obtained after COVID-19 vaccination. The origin of the receptors is a human donor who had a prior SARS-CoV-2 infection.

Written as DNA, the CDR3 is TGTGCCAGCAGTGAACGTGCAGGGAGGAACACTGAAGCTTTCTTT. This sequence encodes CASSERAGRNTEAFF. The chain recombines TRBV2 with TRBJ1-1; D might be TRBD1 (5 bases). This CDR3 spans 15 amino acids. The V gene's germline CDR1 is SNHLY and CDR2 FYNNEI. With 2 bases removed from V and 1 base from J, the gap between germline ends came to 11 bases. Looking up the rest from reference TRBV2 and TRBJ1-1 gives the full variable domain: EPEVTQTPSHQVTQMGQEVILRCVPISNHLYFYWYRQILGQKVEFLVSFYNNEISEKSEIFDDQFSVERPDGSNFTLKIRSTKLEDSAMYFCASSERAGRNTEAFFGQGTRLTVV.

This chain uses TRBV2 with TRBJ1-1; 11 bases are a match to TRBD1. Germline V CDR1 and CDR2: SNHLY, FYNNEI. This CDR3 spans 15 amino acids. Germline trimming cut 0 bases from V and 11 bases from J; bases unmatched to any gene: 8. The CDR3 protein is CASSEARTGGVAAFF. CDR3 DNA: TGTGCCAGCAGTGAAGCTAGGACAGGGGGCGTAGCGGCTTTCTTT.

This chain connects TRBV6-4 to TRBJ1-1; no clear D. The CDR3 totals 14 residues. Trimming pared 0 bases from V and 5 bases from J, leaving 10 bases between. Per the germline V gene, CDR1 is MRHNA and CDR2 is SNTAGT. CDR3 bases: TGTGCCAGCAGTGACTCGTCGTATGGGACTGAAGCTTTCTTT. Encoded protein: CASSDSSYGTEAFF.

The V call is TRBV7-3, the J call TRBJ2-5; the D gene is possibly TRBD2 (7 bases). The CDR3 spans 15 residues. In germline, CDR1 is SGHTA, CDR2 FQGTGA. V shed 1 base and J shed 5 bases, with 14 bases lying between them. CDR3 loop: CASSLMGGPFETQYF. As DNA, the CDR3 is TGTGCCAGCAGCTTAATGGGGGGGCCTTTCGAGACCCAGTACTTC.

The chain carries TRBV6-5 and TRBJ2-7, with D perhaps TRBD2 (6 bases). The CDR3 totals 12 residues. Germline CDR1 reads MNHEY; CDR2 reads SVGAGI. V lost 6 bases and J lost 6, with 12 bases in between. The chain's CDR3 is CASSWRGGEQYF. CDR3 coding DNA: TGTGCCAGCAGCTGGCGGGGCGGCGAGCAGTACTTC.

This CDR3 reads CASSPPGENIQYF. The CDR3 DNA is TGTGCCAGCAGCCCACCTGGGGAAAACATTCAGTACTTC. The chain combines TRBV7-9 with TRBJ2-4, with D hard to call. The germline V gene encodes CDR1 SEHNR and CDR2 FQNEAQ (reference sequence). The ends were cut back, 5 bases at V and 5 bases at J, with 10 bases in the middle. This CDR3 has 13 amino acids.

The gene calls are TRBV19 and TRBJ1-4; D is unresolved. CDR3 length: 13 residues. The germline V gene has CDR1 LNHDA and CDR2 SQIVND (reference sequence). Trimming removed 3 bases from V and 7 bases from J, with 9 bases in between. Here the CDR3 reads CASSISKGEKLFF. DNA of the CDR3: TGTGCCAGTAGTATTTCTAAGGGTGAAAAACTGTTTTTT.

The CDR3 nucleotides are TGTGCCAGCAGCTTATACCCGGGACTAGAGTACGAGCAGTACTTC. It encodes CASSLYPGLEYEQYF. The chain links TRBV7-8 to TRBJ2-7; 8 bases map to TRBD2. CDR1 is SGHVS, CDR2 FQNEAQ, per germline. V was pared by 2 bases and J by 4 bases, with 7 bases of the junction left unmatched. CDR3 size: 15 residues.

The chain recombines TRBV9 with TRBJ2-3, with 11 bases aligning to TRBD1. V dropped 4 bases and J dropped 5; count of bases not matched to a gene: 6. The CDR3 runs 15 residues. Germline CDR1 is SGDLS and CDR2 is YYNGEE. The CDR3 protein is CASSPSGTGGDTQYF. For the CDR3, the DNA is TGTGCCAGCAGCCCCTCCGGGACAGGGGGAGATACGCAGTATTTT.

This sequence joins TRBV3-1 (or the pseudogene TRBV3-2) and TRBJ2-2; TRBD2 aligns across 7 bases. CDR3 length: 16 amino acids. From germline, CDR1 is LGHDT and CDR2 YNNKEL (reference sequence). V shed 4 bases, J shed 6 bases, and the junction held 11 bases outside the gene matches. The CDR3 here is CASSPLPGGRSGELFF. DNA of the CDR3: TGTGCCAGCAGCCCTTTACCGGGGGGACGGTCCGGGGAGCTGTTTTTT.

The V call is TRBV19, the J call TRBJ1-1, with D maybe TRBD1 (5 bases). The V gene lost 5 bases and the J gene lost 4 bases, with 14 bases spanning the gap. Germline V lookup: CDR1 LNHDA, CDR2 SQIVND (reference sequence). The length of the CDR3 is 14 residues. CDR3 protein: CASSPRERGTEAFF. CDR3 DNA sequence: TGTGCCAGTAGTCCCAGGGAAAGGGGCACTGAAGCTTTCTTT.

Notes on this clone: The junction does not match germline at one end; this may be a read error. The chain recombines TRBV15 with TRBJ1-4; D remains unclear. Germline V gives CDR1 LNHNV, CDR2 YYDKDF (reference sequence). The CDR3 extends over 13 amino acids. CDR3: CATSRDTRSTYHF. The CDR3 DNA sequence: TGTGCCACCAGCAGAGATACAAGGAGCACCTATCATTTT.

V is TRBV27 and J is TRBJ1-5; D may be TRBD1 (5 bases). CDR1 and CDR2 (germline): MNHEY, SMNVEV (reference sequence). This CDR3 is 15 amino acids long. Trimming took 8 bases from V and 2 from J, leaving 16 bases between them. The CDR3 nucleotides are TGTGCCAGCCGTGGATGGGGCACGGGCAATCAGCCCCAGCATTTT. Protein sequence: CASRGWGTGNQPQHF.

This clone has only one observation. The chain links TRBV11-3 to TRBJ2-5, with TRBD1 identical over 8 bases. The V segment lost 1 base and the J segment 5 bases; nucleotides outside the gene matches: 0. The CDR3 totals 13 residues. Germline V gene sequence: CDR1 SGHNT, CDR2 YENEEA. In DNA form, the CDR3 reads TGTGCCAGCAGCTTAGGGGACAGGGAGACCCAGTACTTC. Its protein is CASSLGDRETQYF.

The gene calls are TRBV7-9 and TRBJ2-7; no clear D. CDR1 is SEHNR, CDR2 FQNEAQ, per germline (reference sequence). V lost 3 bases and J 6 bases, leaving 24 bases between the germline ends. This CDR3 region has 17 residues. The CDR3 loop reads CASSFQITSTDSSEQYF. CDR3 bases: TGTGCCAGCAGCTTCCAAATCACCAGTACAGATTCTAGCGAGCAGTACTTC.

The chain links TRBV7-9 to TRBJ2-7, with D perhaps matching TRBD2 (5 bases). Trimming took 3 bases from V and 7 from J, leaving 7 bases between them. The CDR3 covers 11 residues. CDR1 and CDR2 from the germline V gene are SEHNR and FQNEAQ (reference sequence). CDR3 region: CASSFRGEQYF. The CDR3 region has the DNA TGTGCCAGCAGCTTCCGGGGTGAGCAGTACTTC.

This clone was detected only once. The CDR3 nucleotides read TGTGCCAGCAGCTTAGATGTAAATGTCCAAGAGACCCAGTACTTC. Its protein is CASSLDVNVQETQYF. The chain joins TRBV11-3 to TRBJ2-5; D not resolved. Germline CDR1 SGHNT, CDR2 YENEEA. The CDR3 has 15 amino acids. V was cut by 0 bases and J by 1 base, with 9 bases left in between.

The chain links TRBV11-3 to TRBJ2-1; TRBD2 aligns across 11 bases. This CDR3 spans 16 amino acids. Germline trimming cut 6 bases from V and 9 bases from J; bases unmatched to any gene: 13. Germline lookup yields CDR1 SGHNT and CDR2 YENEEA. CDR3 DNA sequence: TGTGCCAGCAGAGAATATAGCGGGAGGGCCTACGGTGAGCAGTTCTTC. It specifies CASREYSGRAYGEQFF.

The gene calls are TRBV6-5 and TRBJ1-4; D gene uncertain. The V gene lost 5 bases and the J gene lost 5 bases, with 6 bases spanning the gap. Germline V gene sequence: CDR1 MNHEY, CDR2 SVGAGI. This CDR3 spans 12 amino acids. In DNA, the CDR3 is TGTGCCAGCAGTCGACCCAATGAAAAACTGTTTTTT. Encoded protein: CASSRPNEKLFF.